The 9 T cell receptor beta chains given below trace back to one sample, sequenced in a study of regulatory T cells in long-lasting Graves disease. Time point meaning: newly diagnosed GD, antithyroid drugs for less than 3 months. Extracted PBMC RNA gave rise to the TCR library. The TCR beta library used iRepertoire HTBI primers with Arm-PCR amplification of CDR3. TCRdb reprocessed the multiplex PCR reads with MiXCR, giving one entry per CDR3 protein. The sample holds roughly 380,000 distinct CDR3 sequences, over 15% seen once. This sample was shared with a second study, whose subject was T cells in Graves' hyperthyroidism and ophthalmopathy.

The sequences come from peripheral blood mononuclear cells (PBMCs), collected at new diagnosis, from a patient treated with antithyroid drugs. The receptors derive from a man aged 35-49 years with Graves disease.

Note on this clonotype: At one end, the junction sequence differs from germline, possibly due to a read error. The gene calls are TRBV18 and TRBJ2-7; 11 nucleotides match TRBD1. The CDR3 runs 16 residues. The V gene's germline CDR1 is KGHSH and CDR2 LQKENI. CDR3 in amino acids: CASSRGTGGHSYGQYF. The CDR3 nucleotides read TGTGCCAGCTCCCGCGGGACAGGGGGTCACTCCTACGGGCAGTACTTC. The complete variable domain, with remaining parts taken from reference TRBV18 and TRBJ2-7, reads NAGVMQNPRHLVRRRGQEARLRCSPMKGHSHVYWYRQLPEEGLKFMVYLQKENIIDESGMPKERFSAEFPKEGPSILRIQQVVRGDSAAYFCASSRGTGGHSYGQYFGPGTRLTVT.

CDR3 nucleotide sequence: TGTGCCACCAGTGACTCGGGCAGGGAAGAGACCCAGTACTTC. It encodes CATSDSGREETQYF. The chain employs TRBV24-1 and TRBJ2-5; maybe TRBD1 (5 bases). The CDR3 spans 14 residues. CDR1 is KGHDR and CDR2 is SFDVKD in the germline V gene. V was clipped by 4 bases and J by 3 bases, with 11 bases between them.

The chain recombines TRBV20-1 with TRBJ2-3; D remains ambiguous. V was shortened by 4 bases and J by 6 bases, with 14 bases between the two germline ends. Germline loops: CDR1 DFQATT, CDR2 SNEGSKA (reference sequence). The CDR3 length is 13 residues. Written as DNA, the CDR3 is TGCAGTGCTAAGCCGTCTTTGCGGGATACGCAGTATTTT. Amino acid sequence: CSAKPSLRDTQYF.

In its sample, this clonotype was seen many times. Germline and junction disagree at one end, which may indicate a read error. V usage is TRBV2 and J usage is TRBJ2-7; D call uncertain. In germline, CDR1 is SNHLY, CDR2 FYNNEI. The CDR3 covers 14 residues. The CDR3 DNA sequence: TGTGCCATCCCCCCCAGGACGGCAGCCTACAAGCAGTACTTC. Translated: CAIPPRTAAYKQYF.

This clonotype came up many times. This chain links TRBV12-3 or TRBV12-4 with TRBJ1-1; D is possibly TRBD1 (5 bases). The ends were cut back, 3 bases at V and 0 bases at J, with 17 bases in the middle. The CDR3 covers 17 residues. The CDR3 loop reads CASSFRWGEWVNTEAFF. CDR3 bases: TGTGCCAGCAGTTTTAGGTGGGGGGAGTGGGTGAACACTGAAGCTTTCTTT.

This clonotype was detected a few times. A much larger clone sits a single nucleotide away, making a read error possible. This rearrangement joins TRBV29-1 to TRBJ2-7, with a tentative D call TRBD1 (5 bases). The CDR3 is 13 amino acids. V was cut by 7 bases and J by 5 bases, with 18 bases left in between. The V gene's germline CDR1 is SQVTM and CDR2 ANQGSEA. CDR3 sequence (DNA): TGCAGCGCCGCTTACAGGCAGGGCCACGAGCAGTACTTC. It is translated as CSAAYRQGHEQYF.

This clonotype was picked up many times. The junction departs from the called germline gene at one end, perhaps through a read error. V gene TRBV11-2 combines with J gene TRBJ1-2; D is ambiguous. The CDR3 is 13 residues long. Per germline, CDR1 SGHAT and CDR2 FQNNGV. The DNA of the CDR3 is TGCGCCAGCAGCTTGGATGTAGGGAGCGGCTACACCTTC. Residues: CASSLDVGSGYTF.

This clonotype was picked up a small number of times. DNA of the CDR3: TGTGCCAGCAGCCAAGACAAGCTAGCGGGGGGTCAGTTCGAGACCCAGTACTTC. Protein product: CASSQDKLAGGQFETQYF. The chain links TRBV3-1 to TRBJ2-5; 11 bases match TRBD2. Germline V gene sequence: CDR1 LGHDT, CDR2 YNNKEL (reference sequence). V gave up 0 bases and J gave up 5 bases; unmatched junction bases: 11. CDR3 length: 18 amino acids.

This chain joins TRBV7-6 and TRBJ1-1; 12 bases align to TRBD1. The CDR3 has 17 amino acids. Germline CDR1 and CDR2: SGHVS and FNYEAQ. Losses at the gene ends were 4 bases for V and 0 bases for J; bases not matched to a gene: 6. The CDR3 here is CASSSGTGGALNTEAFF. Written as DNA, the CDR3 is TGTGCCAGCAGCTCCGGGACAGGGGGCGCCTTGAACACTGAAGCTTTCTTT.